This entry features one T cell receptor beta chain sequence. Its antigen remains unknown. Germline V gene sequence: CDR1 SGHDT, CDR2 YYEEEE. CDR3 length: 17 residues. Trimming at V came to 0 bases and at J to 2 bases, leaving 8 bases not matched to a gene. TCRdb keeps only in-frame clones here, not all; method: immunoSEQ multiplex PCR. The repertoire holds about 14,000 clones, with about four fifths as singletons. This sample stems from a study of OX40 agonist ivuxolimab in advanced cancers. Findings and caveats of the study: Partial responders dosed at 0.1-3.0 mg/kg displayed clonal expansion ranking among the lowest. Antigens targeted by the expanded peripheral T cells were not determined.

The rearrangement links TRBV5-6 to TRBJ1-5; TRBD1 aligns across 7 bases. Sample: CD4+ or CD8+ T cells sorted from blood, taken in a trial of the OX40 agonist ivuxolimab. The TCR originated in an adult with an advanced solid tumor such as melanoma, head and neck, liver or kidney cancer. The CDR3 nucleotides are TGTGCCAGCAGCTTGGGGCAGGGGGGTCGAGGCAATCAGCCCCAGCATTTT. Protein: CASSLGQGGRGNQPQHF.